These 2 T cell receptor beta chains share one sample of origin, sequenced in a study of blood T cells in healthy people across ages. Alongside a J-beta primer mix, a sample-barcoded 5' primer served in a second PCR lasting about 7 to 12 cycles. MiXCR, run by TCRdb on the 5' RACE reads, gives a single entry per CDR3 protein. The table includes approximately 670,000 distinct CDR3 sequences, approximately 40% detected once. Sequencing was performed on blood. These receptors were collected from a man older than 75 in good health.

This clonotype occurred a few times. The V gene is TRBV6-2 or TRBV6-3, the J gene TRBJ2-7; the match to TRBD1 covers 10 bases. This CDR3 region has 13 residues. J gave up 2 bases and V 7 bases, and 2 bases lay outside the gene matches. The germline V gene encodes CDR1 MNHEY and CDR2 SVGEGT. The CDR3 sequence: CASTGTGAYEQYF. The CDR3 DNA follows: TGTGCCAGCACTGGGACAGGGGCCTACGAGCAGTACTTC.

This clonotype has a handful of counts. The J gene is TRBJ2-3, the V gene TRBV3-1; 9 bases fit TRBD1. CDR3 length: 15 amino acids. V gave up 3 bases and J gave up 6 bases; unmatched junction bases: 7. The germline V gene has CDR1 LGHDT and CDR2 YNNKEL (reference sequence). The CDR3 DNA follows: TGTGCCAGCAGCCAGGAGGGACAGGGCTTCGATACGCAGTATTTT. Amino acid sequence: CASSQEGQGFDTQYF.